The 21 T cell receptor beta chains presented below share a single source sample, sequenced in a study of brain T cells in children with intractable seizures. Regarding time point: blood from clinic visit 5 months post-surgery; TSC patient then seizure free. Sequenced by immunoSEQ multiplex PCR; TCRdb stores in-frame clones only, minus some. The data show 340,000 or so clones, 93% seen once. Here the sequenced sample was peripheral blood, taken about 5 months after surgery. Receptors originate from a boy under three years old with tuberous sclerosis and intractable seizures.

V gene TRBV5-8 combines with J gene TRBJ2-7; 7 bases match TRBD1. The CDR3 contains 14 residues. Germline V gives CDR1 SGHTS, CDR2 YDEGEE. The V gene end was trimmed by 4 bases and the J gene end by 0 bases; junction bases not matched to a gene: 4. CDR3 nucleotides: TGTGCCAGCAGCCGGACAGGTAGCTCCTACGAGCAGTACTTC. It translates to CASSRTGSSYEQYF.

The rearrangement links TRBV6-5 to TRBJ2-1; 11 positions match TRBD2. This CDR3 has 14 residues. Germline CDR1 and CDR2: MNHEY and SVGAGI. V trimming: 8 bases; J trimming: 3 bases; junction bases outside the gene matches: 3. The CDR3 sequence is CASGGTSGYNEQFF. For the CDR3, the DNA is TGTGCCAGCGGCGGGACTAGCGGCTACAATGAGCAGTTCTTC.

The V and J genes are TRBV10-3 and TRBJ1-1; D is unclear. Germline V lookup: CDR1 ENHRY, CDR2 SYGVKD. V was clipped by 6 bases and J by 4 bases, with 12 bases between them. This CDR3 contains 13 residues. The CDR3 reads CAISETYGTEAFF. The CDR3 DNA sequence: TGTGCCATCAGCGAGACATACGGCACTGAAGCTTTCTTT.

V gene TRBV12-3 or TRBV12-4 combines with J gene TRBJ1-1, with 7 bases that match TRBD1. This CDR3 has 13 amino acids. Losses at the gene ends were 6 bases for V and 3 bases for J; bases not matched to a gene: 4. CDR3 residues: CASRRDRDTEAFF. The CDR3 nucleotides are TGTGCCAGCAGGCGAGACAGGGACACTGAAGCTTTCTTT.

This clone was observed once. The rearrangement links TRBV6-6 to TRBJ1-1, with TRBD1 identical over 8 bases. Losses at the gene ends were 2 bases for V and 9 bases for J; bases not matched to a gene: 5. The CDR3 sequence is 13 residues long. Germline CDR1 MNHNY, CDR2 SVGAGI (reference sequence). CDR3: CASSYTTGGQAFF. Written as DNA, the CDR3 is TGTGCCAGCAGTTACACAACAGGGGGACAAGCTTTCTTT.

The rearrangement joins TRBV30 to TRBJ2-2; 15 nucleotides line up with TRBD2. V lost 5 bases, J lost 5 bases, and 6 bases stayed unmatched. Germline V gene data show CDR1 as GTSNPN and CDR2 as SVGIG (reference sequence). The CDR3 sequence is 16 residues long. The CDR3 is CAWGLAGGPSTGELFF. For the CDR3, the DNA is TGTGCCTGGGGACTAGCGGGGGGGCCTTCGACCGGGGAGCTGTTTTTT.

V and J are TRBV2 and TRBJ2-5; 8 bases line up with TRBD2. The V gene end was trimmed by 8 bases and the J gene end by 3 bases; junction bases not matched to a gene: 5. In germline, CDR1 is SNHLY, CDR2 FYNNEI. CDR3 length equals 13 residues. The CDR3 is CASSGGLEETQYF. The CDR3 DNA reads TGTGCCAGCTCGGGAGGGCTGGAAGAGACCCAGTACTTC.

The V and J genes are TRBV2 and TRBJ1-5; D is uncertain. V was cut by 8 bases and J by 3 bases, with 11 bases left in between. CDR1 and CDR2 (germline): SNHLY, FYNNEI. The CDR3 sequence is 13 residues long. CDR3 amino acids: CASADSFNQPQHF. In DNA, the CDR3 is TGTGCCAGCGCAGATTCCTTCAATCAGCCCCAGCATTTT. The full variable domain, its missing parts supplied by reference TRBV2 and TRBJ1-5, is EPEVTQTPSHQVTQMGQEVILRCVPISNHLYFYWYRQILGQKVEFLVSFYNNEISEKSEIFDDQFSVERPDGSNFTLKIRSTKLEDSAMYFCASADSFNQPQHFGDGTRLSIL.

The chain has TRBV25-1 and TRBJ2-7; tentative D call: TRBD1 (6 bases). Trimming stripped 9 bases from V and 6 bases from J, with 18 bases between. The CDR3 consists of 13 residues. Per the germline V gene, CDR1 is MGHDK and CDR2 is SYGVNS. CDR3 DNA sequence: TGTGCCAGTAGCTGGACAGAGAACGGCGAGCAGTACTTC. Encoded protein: CASSWTENGEQYF.

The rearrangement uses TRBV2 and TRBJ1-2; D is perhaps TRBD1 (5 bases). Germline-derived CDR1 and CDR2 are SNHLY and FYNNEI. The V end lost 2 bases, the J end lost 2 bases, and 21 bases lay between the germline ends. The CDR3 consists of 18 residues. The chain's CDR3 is CASSEKGQPGPKNYGYTF. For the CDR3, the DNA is TGTGCCAGCAGTGAAAAAGGGCAGCCGGGGCCCAAAAACTATGGCTACACCTTC.

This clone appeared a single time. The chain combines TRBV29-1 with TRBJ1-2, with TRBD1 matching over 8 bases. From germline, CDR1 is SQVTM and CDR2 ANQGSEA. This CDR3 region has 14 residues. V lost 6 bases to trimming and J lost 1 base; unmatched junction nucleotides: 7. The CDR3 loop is CSVFMGQDNYGYTF. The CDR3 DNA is TGCAGCGTGTTTATGGGACAGGATAACTATGGCTACACCTTC.

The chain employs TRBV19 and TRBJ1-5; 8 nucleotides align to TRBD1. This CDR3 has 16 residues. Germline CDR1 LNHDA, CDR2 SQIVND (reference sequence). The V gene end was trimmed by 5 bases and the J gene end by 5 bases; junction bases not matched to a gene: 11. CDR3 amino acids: CASSAHQGAADQPQHF. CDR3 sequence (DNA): TGTGCCAGTAGTGCCCATCAGGGGGCGGCGGATCAGCCCCAGCATTTT.

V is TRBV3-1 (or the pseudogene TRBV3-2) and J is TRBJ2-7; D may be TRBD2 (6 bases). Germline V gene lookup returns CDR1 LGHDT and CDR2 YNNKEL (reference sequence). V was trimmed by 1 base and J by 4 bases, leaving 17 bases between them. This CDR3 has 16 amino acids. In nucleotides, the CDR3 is TGTGCCAGCAGCCAAGGGGTCGGGGGAGGATCATACGAGCAGTACTTC. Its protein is CASSQGVGGGSYEQYF.

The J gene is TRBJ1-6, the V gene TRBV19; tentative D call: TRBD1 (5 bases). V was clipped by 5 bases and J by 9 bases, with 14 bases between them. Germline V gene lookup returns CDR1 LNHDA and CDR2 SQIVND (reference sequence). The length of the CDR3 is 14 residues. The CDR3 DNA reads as TGTGCCAGTAGTTGGTCGGGGACTGGTTCACCCCTCCACTTT. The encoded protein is CASSWSGTGSPLHF.

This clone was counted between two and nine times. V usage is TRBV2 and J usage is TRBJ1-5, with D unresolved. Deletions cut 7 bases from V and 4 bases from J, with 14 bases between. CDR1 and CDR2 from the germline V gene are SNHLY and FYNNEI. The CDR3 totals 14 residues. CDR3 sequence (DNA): TGTGCCAGCACCACGAACTTGCCAAATCAGCCCCAGCATTTT. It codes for CASTTNLPNQPQHF.

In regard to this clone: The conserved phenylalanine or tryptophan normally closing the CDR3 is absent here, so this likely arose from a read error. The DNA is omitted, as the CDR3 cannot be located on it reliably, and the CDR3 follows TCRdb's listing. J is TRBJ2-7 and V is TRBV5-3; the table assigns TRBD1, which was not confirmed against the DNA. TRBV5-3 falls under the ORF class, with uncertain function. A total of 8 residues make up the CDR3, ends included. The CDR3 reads CARSCDRR.

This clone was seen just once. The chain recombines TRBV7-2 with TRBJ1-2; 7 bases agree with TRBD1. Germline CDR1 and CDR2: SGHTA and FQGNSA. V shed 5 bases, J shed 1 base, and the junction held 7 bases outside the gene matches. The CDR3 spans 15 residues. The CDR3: CASSDPGQLNYGYTF. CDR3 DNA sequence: TGTGCCAGCAGCGATCCGGGACAGCTTAACTATGGCTACACCTTC.

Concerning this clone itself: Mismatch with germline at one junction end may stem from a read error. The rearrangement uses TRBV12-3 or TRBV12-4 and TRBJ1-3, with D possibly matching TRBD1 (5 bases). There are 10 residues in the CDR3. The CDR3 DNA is TGTGCTTCGCAGGGAAGCACCATATATTTT. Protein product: CASQGSTIYF.

Written as DNA, the CDR3 is TGTGCCAGCTCCCCCGGGACAGGGGGTCTCTACGAGCAGTACTTC. Residues: CASSPGTGGLYEQYF. V usage is TRBV18 and J usage is TRBJ2-7; TRBD1 agrees at 11 bases. Per the germline V gene, CDR1 is KGHSH and CDR2 is LQKENI. Germline trimming cut 6 bases from V and 3 bases from J; bases unmatched to any gene: 7. The CDR3 spans 15 residues.

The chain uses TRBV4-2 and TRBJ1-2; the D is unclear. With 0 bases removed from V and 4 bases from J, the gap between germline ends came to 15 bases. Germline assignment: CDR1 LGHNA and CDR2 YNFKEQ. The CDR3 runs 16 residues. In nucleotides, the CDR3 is TGTGCCAGCAGCCAAGATCGGAAAGGGCGAGTCTATGGCTACACCTTC. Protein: CASSQDRKGRVYGYTF.

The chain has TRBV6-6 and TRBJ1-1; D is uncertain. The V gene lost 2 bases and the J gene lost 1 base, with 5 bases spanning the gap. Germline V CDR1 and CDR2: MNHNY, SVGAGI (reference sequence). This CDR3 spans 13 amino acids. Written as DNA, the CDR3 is TGTGCCAGCAGTTACGAGGGGAACACTGAAGCTTTCTTT. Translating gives CASSYEGNTEAFF.